This T cell receptor beta chain was retrieved from a study of T cell responses to AZD1222 COVID-19 vaccine. Study summary: Samples with a second dose at about 4 or about 12 weeks were pooled together.

Study-wide findings and caveats: Just six people given AZD1222 tested seropositive at baseline. It was only after the peak T cell response that any repertoires were sampled.

Some clones are missing from TCRdb's copy, which holds only in-frame ones; the method was immunoSEQ multiplex PCR. Of over 60,000 clones in the sample, 87% were seen once. About this clone: Its antigen is not identified.

V was pared by 1 base and J by 3 bases, with 14 bases between. The CDR3 is 16 amino acids. CDR1 and CDR2 (germline): SGHRS, YFSETQ. This TCR was sampled from an adult in good health. The chain employs TRBV5-1 and TRBJ2-1, with TRBD1 as a possible D gene (6 bases). The starting material was peripheral blood, obtained on day 0 of AZD1222 vaccination. CDR3 sequence: CASSLQGSRNYNEQFF. CDR3 bases: TGCGCCAGCAGCTTGCAGGGGTCCCGGAACTACAATGAGCAGTTCTTC. Supplemented by reference TRBV5-1 and TRBJ2-1, the full variable domain reads KAGVTQTPRYLIKTRGQQVTLSCSPISGHRSVSWYQQTPGQGLQFLFEYFSETQRNKGNFPGRFSGRQFSNSRSEMNVSTLELGDSALYLCASSLQGSRNYNEQFFGPGTRLTVL.